This entry lists 12 T cell receptor beta chains sequenced from one sample in a study of T cell responses to AZD1222 COVID-19 vaccine. TCRdb keeps only in-frame clones here, not all; method: immunoSEQ multiplex PCR. The sample comprises over 150,000 clones, just over 90% of which are singletons, and around 4.5% rests with the top ten. Sequencing was performed on peripheral blood, taken on day 0 of MenACWY control vaccination. All receptors come from an adult in good health.

This clone was detected a few times. The genes are TRBV24-1 and TRBJ1-1; 7 bases fit TRBD1. The CDR3 runs 13 residues. Per the germline V gene, CDR1 is KGHDR and CDR2 is SFDVKD. Trimming removed 7 bases from V and 5 bases from J; junction bases left unmatched: 6. CDR3 coding DNA: TGTGCCACCAGGACCCCAGGGGGAACTGAAGCTTTCTTT. Its protein product is CATRTPGGTEAFF.

The gene calls are TRBV28 and TRBJ1-1; 8 bases are a match to TRBD1. The CDR3 is 13 amino acids. With V trimmed by 5 bases and J by 5 bases, 4 bases remained unmatched. Germline V gene lookup returns CDR1 MDHEN and CDR2 SYDVKM. The CDR3 nucleotides are TGTGCCAGCAGTACAGGGGGGAGGACTGAAGCTTTCTTT. It encodes CASSTGGRTEAFF.

CDR3 region: CASRDTGRNYGYTF. As DNA, the CDR3 is TGCGCCAGCAGAGATACGGGCCGCAACTATGGCTACACCTTC. The chain combines TRBV10-2 with TRBJ1-2; no clear D. Deletions cut 6 bases from V and 2 bases from J, with 13 bases between. Germline V CDR1 and CDR2: WSHSY, SAAADI. This CDR3 is 14 amino acids long.

The rearrangement joins TRBV19 to TRBJ2-1, with a possible D match to TRBD2 (6 bases). The germline V gene has CDR1 LNHDA and CDR2 SQIVND (reference sequence). Trimming removed 0 bases at V and 7 bases at J, with 7 bases between. There are 13 residues in the CDR3. The CDR3 protein is CASSIEGTNEQFF. DNA of the CDR3: TGTGCCAGTAGTATAGAGGGGACTAATGAGCAGTTCTTC.

The J gene is TRBJ1-1, the V gene TRBV5-1; weak D call: TRBD1 (6 bases). Trimming shortened V by 7 bases and J by 4 bases, and 8 bases separated the two germline ends. The germline V gene has CDR1 SGHRS and CDR2 YFSETQ. This CDR3 has 11 amino acids. Written as DNA, the CDR3 is TGCGCCAGCCTAGGGGGCACTGAAGCTTTCTTT. It is translated as CASLGGTEAFF. The entire variable domain, with the rest obtained from reference TRBV5-1 and TRBJ1-1, is as follows: KAGVTQTPRYLIKTRGQQVTLSCSPISGHRSVSWYQQTPGQGLQFLFEYFSETQRNKGNFPGRFSGRQFSNSRSEMNVSTLELGDSALYLCASLGGTEAFFGQGTRLTVV.

CDR3 nucleotides: TGTGCCAGCTCACCCCGTGGACTAGCGGGAGGAGAGACCCAGTACTTC. Its translation is CASSPRGLAGGETQYF. This sequence joins TRBV18 and TRBJ2-5; TRBD2 agrees at 14 bases. CDR3 size: 16 residues. Germline-derived CDR1 and CDR2 are KGHSH and LQKENI. V shed 3 bases, J shed 4 bases, and the junction held 4 bases outside the gene matches.

The V call is TRBV7-9, the J call TRBJ1-1; TRBD1 might be the D (5 bases). This CDR3 is 12 amino acids long. Germline V gene lookup returns CDR1 SEHNR and CDR2 FQNEAQ (reference sequence). With 4 bases removed from V and 7 bases from J, the gap between germline ends came to 10 bases. CDR3 protein: CASSYTGDEAFF. The CDR3 bases are TGTGCCAGCAGCTATACGGGGGATGAAGCTTTCTTT. Based on the CDR3 plus reference TRBV7-9 and TRBJ1-1, the full variable domain is DTGVSQNPRHKITKRGQNVTFRCDPISEHNRLYWYRQTLGQGPEFLTYFQNEAQLEKSRLLSDRFSAERPKGSFSTLEIQRTEQGDSAMYLCASSYTGDEAFFGQGTRLTVV.

The V call is TRBV9, the J call TRBJ2-7; 11 positions match TRBD2. V shed 0 bases, J shed 5 bases, and the junction held 7 bases outside the gene matches. The CDR3 covers 16 residues. Germline V lookup: CDR1 SGDLS, CDR2 YYNGEE. The CDR3 DNA reads TGTGCCAGCAGCGTAGAGCTAGCGGGAGGCTTCAACGAGCAGTACTTC. Translation: CASSVELAGGFNEQYF.

Only a few counts were recorded for this clone. This chain uses TRBV9 with TRBJ1-5; D ambiguous. V dropped 1 base and J dropped 4 bases, with 9 bases sitting between them. Germline-derived CDR1 and CDR2 are SGDLS and YYNGEE. CDR3 length: 14 amino acids. The CDR3 DNA is TGTGCCAGCAGCGTAAGTCCGATTAATCAGCCCCAGCATTTT. Translating gives CASSVSPINQPQHF.

The chain uses TRBV2 and TRBJ2-7; D is undetermined. CDR1 is SNHLY and CDR2 is FYNNEI in the germline V gene. This CDR3 spans 14 amino acids. Trimming removed 7 bases from V and 5 bases from J, with 18 bases in between. The DNA of the CDR3 is TGTGCCAGCAAAGTCCTTTTGGGGTTGGACGAGCAGTACTTC. Translating gives CASKVLLGLDEQYF.

The chain carries TRBV7-9 and TRBJ1-1; D is unclear. Germline V CDR1 and CDR2: SEHNR, FQNEAQ (reference sequence). CDR3 length: 14 amino acids. V gave up 3 bases and J gave up 0 bases, with 8 bases separating them. The CDR3 nucleotides read TGTGCCAGCAGCTTTCAGGTAATGAACACTGAAGCTTTCTTT. Amino acids: CASSFQVMNTEAFF. The variable domain in full, completed from reference TRBV7-9 and TRBJ1-1, reads DTGVSQNPRHKITKRGQNVTFRCDPISEHNRLYWYRQTLGQGPEFLTYFQNEAQLEKSRLLSDRFSAERPKGSFSTLEIQRTEQGDSAMYLCASSFQVMNTEAFFGQGTRLTVV.

The chain recombines TRBV6-1 with TRBJ1-5; a weak D match, TRBD1 (5 bases). V was trimmed by 2 bases and J by 1 base, leaving 12 bases between them. The CDR3 totals 16 residues. CDR1 and CDR2 from the germline V gene are MNHNS and SASEGT. The CDR3 sequence: CASSEYRGMSNQPQHF. CDR3 sequence (DNA): TGTGCCAGCAGTGAATATAGGGGAATGAGCAATCAGCCCCAGCATTTT.